The 19 T cell receptor beta chains given below trace back to one sample, sequenced in a study of T cell changes during pregnancy in multiple sclerosis. Libraries were prepared by immunoSEQ multiplex PCR; TCRdb keeps only in-frame clonotypes and omits some of them. The table lists 55,000 to 65,000 clones, 85% to 95% of them singletons. This specimen was CD8+ T cells from peripheral blood mononuclear cells, taken in the third trimester of pregnancy. All receptors come from a female donor with multiple sclerosis, enrolled in a pregnancy study.

V is TRBV5-1 and J is TRBJ2-2; 7 positions agree with TRBD2. Germline CDR1 reads SGHRS; CDR2 reads YFSETQ. This CDR3 is 15 amino acids long. V lost 1 base, J lost 4 bases, and 4 bases stayed unmatched. The CDR3 nucleotides are TGCGCCAGCAGCTTGCGTACTAGCGCCACCGGGGAGCTGTTTTTT. Protein sequence: CASSLRTSATGELFF.

The chain combines TRBV10-2 with TRBJ2-1; the match to TRBD1 covers 7 bases. Germline CDR1 is WSHSY and CDR2 is SAAADI. After removal of 4 bases from V and 3 bases from J, the junction contained 9 bases not matched to a gene. CDR3 length equals 16 residues. This CDR3 reads CASSVSRDRHYNEQFF. As DNA, the CDR3 is TGCGCCAGCAGTGTCAGCCGGGACAGACACTACAATGAGCAGTTCTTC.

The chain links TRBV20-1 to TRBJ2-7; D not resolved. Trimming took 5 bases from V and 3 from J, leaving 8 bases between them. CDR1 is DFQATT, CDR2 SNEGSKA, per germline (reference sequence). The CDR3 consists of 11 residues. CDR3 bases: TGCAGTGCTCCGTCCGGCTACGAGCAGTACTTC. Translation gives CSAPSGYEQYF.

The chain is built from TRBV5-4 and TRBJ2-1; D might be TRBD1 (5 bases). The CDR3 sequence is 17 residues long. Trimming took 3 bases from V and 0 from J, leaving 16 bases between them. The germline V gene has CDR1 SGHNT and CDR2 YYREEE (reference sequence). The CDR3 reads CASSWWTSPSSYNEQFF. The CDR3 coding sequence is TGTGCCAGCAGCTGGTGGACAAGTCCTAGCTCCTACAATGAGCAGTTCTTC.

This chain's CDR3 is CASSPGNSVHEQYF. For the CDR3, the DNA is TGTGCCAGTTCGCCCGGGAATTCGGTCCACGAGCAGTACTTC. V gene TRBV19 combines with J gene TRBJ2-7; TRBD2 is a possible D gene (5 bases). Germline V gene lookup returns CDR1 LNHDA and CDR2 SQIVND (reference sequence). Trimming shortened V by 8 bases and J by 5 bases, and 19 bases separated the two germline ends. CDR3 length: 14 residues.

This chain links TRBV7-9 with TRBJ2-7, with D perhaps matching TRBD1 (5 bases). The CDR3 extends over 12 amino acids. Germline V lookup: CDR1 SEHNR, CDR2 FQNEAQ (reference sequence). V was cut by 2 bases and J by 3 bases, with 5 bases left in between. In DNA, the CDR3 is TGTGCCAGCAGCTTAACAGGCTACGAGCAGTACTTC. Translation: CASSLTGYEQYF.

The V and J genes are TRBV7-8 and TRBJ2-2; 8 positions match TRBD2. The CDR3 runs to 18 residues. Losses at the gene ends were 8 bases for V and 3 bases for J; bases not matched to a gene: 17. Germline loops: CDR1 SGHVS, CDR2 FQNEAQ. In DNA form, the CDR3 reads TGTGCCAGCGGCCCACGACTCAGCGGGAGCTCCGACACCGGGGAGCTGTTTTTT. It codes for CASGPRLSGSSDTGELFF.

The chain carries TRBV7-9 and TRBJ2-7; D is perhaps TRBD1 (5 bases). Germline CDR1 SEHNR, CDR2 FQNEAQ (reference sequence). The CDR3 totals 15 residues. With 5 bases removed from V and 1 base from J, the gap between germline ends came to 15 bases. The CDR3 loop reads CASSVLGVVSYEQYF. CDR3 DNA sequence: TGTGCCAGCAGCGTTCTAGGGGTTGTTTCCTACGAGCAGTACTTC.

As to this clone: The same CDR3 arises from other DNA sequences in this sample as well. The rearrangement uses TRBV27 and TRBJ1-1; no definite D call. Trimming left V 2 bases short and J 0 bases short, with 4 bases between. Germline V gives CDR1 MNHEY, CDR2 SMNVEV (reference sequence). CDR3 size: 13 residues. CDR3 residues: CASSLTVNTEAFF. In DNA, the CDR3 is TGTGCCAGCAGTTTAACGGTGAACACTGAAGCTTTCTTT.

The chain recombines TRBV27 with TRBJ1-2, with D perhaps matching TRBD1 (5 bases). Trimming took off 7 bases at V and 6 bases at J, with 18 bases between the two ends. The CDR3 runs 14 residues. The germline gives CDR1 MNHEY, CDR2 SMNVEV (reference sequence). CDR3 nucleotide sequence: TGTGCCAGCACCGCGGACACAAATCACGATGGCTACACCTTC. Its protein product is CASTADTNHDGYTF.

The chain joins TRBV5-4 to TRBJ2-7; 8 bases line up with TRBD1. J was trimmed by 3 bases and V by 4 bases; bases with no gene match: 9. Germline V gene lookup returns CDR1 SGHNT and CDR2 YYREEE (reference sequence). This CDR3 region has 15 residues. The CDR3 region is CASSGPTGGFYEQYF. In DNA, the CDR3 is TGTGCCAGCAGCGGACCAACAGGGGGATTCTACGAGCAGTACTTC.

The chain joins TRBV5-6 to TRBJ1-2; TRBD1 might be the D (5 bases). V was clipped by 4 bases and J by 8 bases, with 15 bases between them. The CDR3 is 13 residues long. CDR1 and CDR2 from the germline V gene are SGHDT and YYEEEE. The CDR3 reads CASSPQGFQGYTF. As DNA, the CDR3 is TGTGCCAGCAGCCCCCAGGGATTTCAAGGCTACACCTTC.

This chain joins TRBV29-1 and TRBJ2-1; 7 bases align to TRBD2. The CDR3 sequence is 12 residues long. Germline values: CDR1 SQVTM, CDR2 ANQGSEA. Unmatched junction bases numbered 3, after V lost 3 bases and J lost 7 bases. CDR3 sequence: CSVEYSGNEQFF. CDR3 bases: TGCAGCGTTGAGTATAGCGGGAATGAGCAGTTCTTC.

The rearrangement uses TRBV11-1 and TRBJ1-1; possibly TRBD1 for D (6 bases). The CDR3 spans 17 residues. CDR1 and CDR2 (germline): SGHAT, FQDESV (reference sequence). Trimming pared 5 bases from V and 0 bases from J, leaving 19 bases between. The CDR3, as DNA: TGTGCCAGCAGCCGGGACACCGAACCTAACATGAACACTGAAGCTTTCTTT. Its protein product is CASSRDTEPNMNTEAFF.

The V and J genes are TRBV10-2 and TRBJ2-7; D uncertain. There are 14 residues in the CDR3. CDR1 is WSHSY and CDR2 is SAAADI in the germline V gene. V gave up 4 bases and J gave up 2 bases, with 12 bases separating them. In DNA, the CDR3 is TGCGCCAGCAGTGGTAGTAGCCTCGCCTACGAGCAGTACTTC. The encoded protein is CASSGSSLAYEQYF.

This rearrangement joins TRBV5-1 to TRBJ1-1; D not certain. The CDR3 length is 13 residues. The germline gives CDR1 SGHRS, CDR2 YFSETQ. V lost 0 bases to trimming and J lost 2 bases, with 5 bases between them. The CDR3 DNA follows: TGCGCCAGCAGCTTGGTGAGTAACACTGAAGCTTTCTTT. Protein: CASSLVSNTEAFF.

The V gene is TRBV11-3, the J gene TRBJ2-2; 7 bases are shared with TRBD1. Germline V gives CDR1 SGHNT, CDR2 YENEEA. With 5 bases clipped from V and 0 bases from J, the junction kept 15 bases outside the gene matches. The CDR3 runs 19 residues. The CDR3 DNA reads as TGTGCCAGCAGCACATGGAAAGCCGGGACAGTTACGAACACCGGGGAGCTGTTTTTT. It specifies CASSTWKAGTVTNTGELFF. The full variable domain, in which reference TRBV11-3 and TRBJ2-2 provide the parts outside the CDR3, is EAGVVQSPRYKIIEKKQPVAFWCNPISGHNTLYWYLQNLGQGPELLIRYENEEAVDDSQLPKDRFSAERLKGVDSTLKIQPAELGDSAVYLCASSTWKAGTVTNTGELFFGEGSRLTVL.

The genes are TRBV6-5 and TRBJ2-7; the D is unclear. The CDR3 runs 16 residues. Trimming removed 0 bases at V and 0 bases at J, with 12 bases between. Germline V lookup: CDR1 MNHEY, CDR2 SVGAGI. In DNA, the CDR3 is TGTGCCAGCAGTTACTCCATTTCCACACCCTCCTACGAGCAGTACTTC. Translation gives CASSYSISTPSYEQYF.

The chain uses TRBV4-1 and TRBJ2-7; the match to TRBD2 covers 9 bases. CDR1 and CDR2 from the germline V gene are MGHRA and YSYEKL. The J segment lost 2 bases and the V segment lost 2 bases, leaving 4 bases of the junction unmatched. The CDR3 is 15 residues long. CDR3 residues: CASSQQGLATYEQYF. In DNA form, the CDR3 reads TGCGCCAGCAGCCAACAGGGACTAGCAACCTACGAGCAGTACTTC.